The 21 T cell receptor beta chains reported below all come from one sample, sequenced in a study of human T cells and chemical hapten exposure. As to time point: pre-sensitization, week 0. The treatment: therapeutic diphenylcyclopropenone sensitization with weekly scalp DPC. TCRdb processed the RACE reads anew with MiXCR; each CDR3 protein has one entry. The sample records tens of thousands of distinct CDR3 sequences, around 13% being singletons. Sample: whole blood, taken in connection with sensitization to the hapten diphenylcyclopropenone (DPC). Receptor source: a woman between 45 and 65 years old with alopecia areata. Some clones in this sample may be carry-over from other donors' samples.

The CDR3 loop is CASSLAGTSRNDEQFF. The CDR3 DNA reads as TGTGCCAGCAGCCTCGCGGGGACTAGTCGTAACGATGAGCAGTTCTTC. The gene calls are TRBV7-2 and TRBJ2-1, with 8 bases lining up with TRBD2. Trimming at V came to 5 bases and at J to 8 bases, leaving 14 bases not matched to a gene. The CDR3 has 16 amino acids. Germline CDR1 is SGHTA and CDR2 is FQGNSA.

This clonotype was counted a few times. V usage is TRBV6-6 and J usage is TRBJ1-4, with D hard to call. Germline values: CDR1 MNHNY, CDR2 SVGAGI (reference sequence). This CDR3 has 15 residues. The V end lost 0 bases, the J end lost 6 bases, and 11 bases lay between the germline ends. Written as DNA, the CDR3 is TGTGCCAGCAGTTACTCAAAGGGATTTGATGAAAAACTGTTTTTT. Translated, it gives CASSYSKGFDEKLFF.

This clonotype was observed a handful of times. The gene calls are TRBV20-1 and TRBJ2-2; 7 bases fit TRBD2. The germline CDR1 and CDR2 sequences are DFQATT and SNEGSKA (reference sequence). The J segment lost 2 bases and the V segment lost 1 base, leaving 10 bases of the junction unmatched. The CDR3 loop spans 17 amino acids. For the CDR3, the DNA is TGCAGTGCTAGAGTCGCTCGGGGGGACCTTAACACCGGGGAGCTGTTTTTT. Amino acids: CSARVARGDLNTGELFF.

This clonotype has a handful of counts. The genes are TRBV3-1 and TRBJ2-3, with TRBD2 matching over 7 bases. The trim removed 2 bases at V and 4 bases at J, leaving 6 bases unmatched. Germline values: CDR1 LGHDT, CDR2 YNNKEL (reference sequence). The CDR3 consists of 15 residues. The CDR3: CASSQTAGTADTQYF. The DNA of the CDR3 is TGTGCCAGCAGCCAAACAGCGGGAACGGCAGATACGCAGTATTTT.

The chain is built from TRBV21-1 and TRBJ2-7; the DNA was not compared with TRBD2, the D call given in the table. TRBV21-1 constitutes a pseudogene. The CDR3 length is 14 residues. The CDR3, as DNA: TGTGCCAGCAGCCCTCCGCGACTAGTACGAGAGCAGTACTTC. Translated: CASSPPRLVREQYF.

The chain links TRBV6-5 to TRBJ1-1; TRBD1 is a possible D gene (5 bases). Trimming cost V 0 bases and J 5 bases, with 10 bases left between them. Germline V gene sequence: CDR1 MNHEY, CDR2 SVGAGI. This CDR3 has 14 amino acids. The CDR3 spells CASSYSAGKTEAFF. CDR3 coding DNA: TGTGCCAGCAGTTACTCGGCAGGGAAAACTGAAGCTTTCTTT.

J is TRBJ1-1 and V is TRBV30; the D is unclear. V dropped 3 bases and J dropped 0 bases, with 8 bases sitting between them. The CDR3 runs to 13 residues. Germline assignment: CDR1 GTSNPN and CDR2 SVGIG (reference sequence). CDR3 coding DNA: TGTGCCTGGAGGCAAAGTTTGAACACTGAAGCTTTCTTT. This gives the protein CAWRQSLNTEAFF.

This rearrangement joins TRBV5-5 to TRBJ2-1; 9 nucleotides agree with TRBD2. From germline, CDR1 is SGHKS and CDR2 YYEKEE (reference sequence). Germline trimming cut 2 bases from V and 6 bases from J; bases unmatched to any gene: 6. CDR3 length: 15 residues. The chain's CDR3 is CASSFSLAGINEQFF. The CDR3 DNA reads TGTGCCAGCAGCTTTTCCCTAGCGGGGATCAATGAGCAGTTCTTC.

This sequence joins TRBV10-3 and TRBJ2-7; D is uncertain. Trimming pared 8 bases from V and 6 bases from J, leaving 11 bases between. CDR1 is ENHRY and CDR2 is SYGVKD in the germline V gene. The CDR3 has 11 residues. CDR3 DNA: TGTGCCATCGGTAATTTCGGCGAGCAGTACTTC. Translation gives CAIGNFGEQYF.

The chain links TRBV5-1 to TRBJ2-7; D is ambiguous. Germline V CDR1 and CDR2: SGHRS, YFSETQ. Trimming cost V 4 bases and J 0 bases, with 11 bases left between them. This CDR3 contains 14 residues. The CDR3 bases are TGCGCCAGCAGCAGCAACACGGACTCCTACGAGCAGTACTTC. Translated: CASSSNTDSYEQYF.

DNA for the CDR3: TGTGCCAGCGACGACAGGGCCCCGGCAAAAAAACTGTTTTTT. Its translation: CASDDRAPAKKLFF. This rearrangement joins TRBV19 to TRBJ1-4; the match to TRBD1 covers 7 bases. This CDR3 region has 14 residues. Germline V gene lookup returns CDR1 LNHDA and CDR2 SQIVND (reference sequence). The V gene end was trimmed by 9 bases and the J gene end by 9 bases; junction bases not matched to a gene: 13.

This clonotype appeared a few times. The chain has TRBV28 and TRBJ2-3; D is undetermined. Trimming left V 5 bases short and J 1 base short, with 13 bases between. From germline, CDR1 is MDHEN and CDR2 SYDVKM. The CDR3 totals 15 residues. The CDR3 DNA reads TGTGCCAGCAGTGCAGGCACCGAGGGCACAGATACGCAGTATTTT. Translated, it gives CASSAGTEGTDTQYF.

This clonotype was seen repeatedly, ten times or more. The V gene is TRBV6-2 or TRBV6-3, the J gene TRBJ1-1, with a possible D match to TRBD1 (6 bases). The CDR3 consists of 14 residues. V was clipped by 2 bases and J by 2 bases, with 9 bases between them. Germline-derived CDR1 and CDR2 are MNHEY and SVGEGT. Written as DNA, the CDR3 is TGTGCCAGCAGTTACGGGGGCAGTAACACTGAAGCTTTCTTT. This codes for CASSYGGSNTEAFF.

This clonotype was recorded at least ten times. The chain uses TRBV13 and TRBJ1-3; D possibly corresponds to TRBD1 (6 bases). The CDR3 consists of 15 residues. V lost 5 bases and J 0 bases, leaving 11 bases between the germline ends. Germline assignment: CDR1 PRHDT and CDR2 FYEKMQ (reference sequence). The CDR3 DNA sequence: TGTGCCAGCAGCCCCGGGACACCCTCTGGAAACACCATATATTTT. It encodes CASSPGTPSGNTIYF.

This chain uses TRBV7-2 with TRBJ2-2; unclear D gene. CDR3 length equals 16 residues. Germline values: CDR1 SGHTA, CDR2 FQGNSA. Trimming removed 1 base at V and 0 bases at J, with 9 bases between. The CDR3 sequence is CASSLGKTTNTGELFF. The CDR3 DNA reads as TGTGCCAGCAGCTTAGGCAAGACAACGAACACCGGGGAGCTGTTTTTT.

This clonotype was seen a few times. In DNA form, the CDR3 reads TGTGCCAGCAGTGAAGCGGGCGATCTTTTAGATACGCAGTATTTT. This codes for CASSEAGDLLDTQYF. This sequence joins TRBV6-1 and TRBJ2-3; D is unresolved. Per the germline V gene, CDR1 is MNHNS and CDR2 is SASEGT. Trimming removed 0 bases at V and 5 bases at J, with 12 bases between. CDR3 length equals 15 residues.

On this clonotype: A single base separates this from a much larger clone, so it may be a read error. This chain joins TRBV6-5 and TRBJ2-7; maybe TRBD2 (6 bases). Trimming cost V 4 bases and J 10 bases, with 20 bases left between them. From germline, CDR1 is MNHEY and CDR2 SVGAGI. This CDR3 has 14 amino acids. The CDR3 DNA is TGTGCCAGCAGTTCCCGGGACTCGAGGCGAGACCAGTACTTC. Protein sequence: CASSSRDSRRDQYF.

The V and J genes are TRBV6-5 and TRBJ2-1; 11 bases align to TRBD2. Germline V lookup: CDR1 MNHEY, CDR2 SVGAGI. CDR3 length: 15 residues. V shed 0 bases and J 9 bases; nucleotides not matched to a gene: 4. The DNA of the CDR3 is TGTGCCAGCAGTTACTCGACTAGCGGGATTGCTGAGCAGTTCTTC. It is translated as CASSYSTSGIAEQFF.

The chain joins TRBV10-2 to TRBJ1-6; unclear D gene. Deletions cut 2 bases from V and 9 bases from J, with 8 bases between. Germline values: CDR1 WSHSY, CDR2 SAAADI. The CDR3 contains 13 residues. The CDR3 reads CASSERGGSPLHF. CDR3 DNA: TGCGCCAGCAGTGAGCGGGGTGGTTCACCCCTCCACTTT.

In this sample, this clonotype turned up a few times. The V gene is TRBV12-3 or TRBV12-4, the J gene TRBJ1-1; D unresolved. The CDR3 totals 14 residues. The V end was cut by 6 bases, the J end by 3 bases, with 14 bases between. The CDR3 protein is CASSPGSFYTEAFF. In nucleotides, the CDR3 is TGTGCCAGCAGCCCGGGGAGTTTTTACACTGAAGCTTTCTTT.

This clonotype came up a few times. The chain carries TRBV30 and TRBJ2-7, with 8 nucleotides matching TRBD2. V lost 2 bases, J lost 6 bases, and 9 bases stayed unmatched. The CDR3 is 14 amino acids. Germline CDR1 GTSNPN, CDR2 SVGIG (reference sequence). Here the CDR3 DNA reads TGTGCCTGGAGTAGACTCGGGAGGGTAGTCGAGCAGTACTTC. Translated, it gives CAWSRLGRVVEQYF.